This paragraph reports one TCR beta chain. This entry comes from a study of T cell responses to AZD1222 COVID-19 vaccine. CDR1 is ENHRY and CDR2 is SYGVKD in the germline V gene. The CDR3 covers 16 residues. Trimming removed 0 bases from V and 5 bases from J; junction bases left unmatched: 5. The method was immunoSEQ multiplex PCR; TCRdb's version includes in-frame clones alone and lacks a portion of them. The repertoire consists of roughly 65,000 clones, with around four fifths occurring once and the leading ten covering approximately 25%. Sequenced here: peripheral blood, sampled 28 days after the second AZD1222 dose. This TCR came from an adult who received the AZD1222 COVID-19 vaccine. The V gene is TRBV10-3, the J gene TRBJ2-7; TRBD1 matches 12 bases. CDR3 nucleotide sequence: TGTGCCATCAGTGAGTCTTCCGGGACAGGGGGCAACGAGCAGTACTTC. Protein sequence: CAISESSGTGGNEQYF.